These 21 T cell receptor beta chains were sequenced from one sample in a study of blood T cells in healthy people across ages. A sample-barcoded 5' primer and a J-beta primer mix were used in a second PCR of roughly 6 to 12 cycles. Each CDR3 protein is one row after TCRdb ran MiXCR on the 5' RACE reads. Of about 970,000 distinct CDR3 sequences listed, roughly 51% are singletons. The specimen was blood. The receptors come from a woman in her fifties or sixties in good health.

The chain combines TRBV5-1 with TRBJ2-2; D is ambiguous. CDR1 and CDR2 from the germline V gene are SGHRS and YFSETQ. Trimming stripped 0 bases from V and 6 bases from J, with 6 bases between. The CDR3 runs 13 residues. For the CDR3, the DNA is TGCGCCAGCAGCTTGGCCTTTGCCGGGGAGCTGTTTTTT. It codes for CASSLAFAGELFF.

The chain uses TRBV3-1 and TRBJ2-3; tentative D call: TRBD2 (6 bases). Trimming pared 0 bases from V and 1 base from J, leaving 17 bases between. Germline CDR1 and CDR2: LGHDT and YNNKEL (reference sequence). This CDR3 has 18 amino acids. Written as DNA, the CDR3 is TGTGCCAGCAGCCAAGAAGGCCTTCTCGGGGGACGCACAGATACGCAGTATTTT. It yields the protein CASSQEGLLGGRTDTQYF.

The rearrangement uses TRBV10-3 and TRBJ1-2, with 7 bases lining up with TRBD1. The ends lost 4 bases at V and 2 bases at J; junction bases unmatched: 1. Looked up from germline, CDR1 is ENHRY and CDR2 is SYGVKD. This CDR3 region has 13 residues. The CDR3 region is CAISADRNYGYTF. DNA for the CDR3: TGTGCCATCAGTGCGGACAGGAACTATGGCTACACCTTC.

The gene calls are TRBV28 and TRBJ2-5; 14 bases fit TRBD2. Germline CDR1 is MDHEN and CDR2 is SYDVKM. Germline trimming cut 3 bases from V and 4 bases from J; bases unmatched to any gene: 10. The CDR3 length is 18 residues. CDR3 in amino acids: CASSLGLAGVFGRETQYF. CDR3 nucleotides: TGTGCCAGCAGTTTGGGACTAGCGGGAGTCTTTGGCCGAGAGACCCAGTACTTC.

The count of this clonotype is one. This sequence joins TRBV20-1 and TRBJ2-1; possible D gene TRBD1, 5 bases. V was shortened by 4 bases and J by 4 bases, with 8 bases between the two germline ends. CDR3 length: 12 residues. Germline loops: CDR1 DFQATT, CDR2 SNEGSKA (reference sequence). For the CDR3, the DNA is TGCAGTGCTAACCACAGGTACAATGAGCAGTTCTTC. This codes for CSANHRYNEQFF.

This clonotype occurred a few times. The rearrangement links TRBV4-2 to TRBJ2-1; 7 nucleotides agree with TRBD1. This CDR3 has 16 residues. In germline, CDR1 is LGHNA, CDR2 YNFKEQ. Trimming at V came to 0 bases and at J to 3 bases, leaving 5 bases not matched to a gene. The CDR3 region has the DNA TGTGCCAGCAGCCAAGATTGGGACAGAGACTACAATGAGCAGTTCTTC. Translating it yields CASSQDWDRDYNEQFF.

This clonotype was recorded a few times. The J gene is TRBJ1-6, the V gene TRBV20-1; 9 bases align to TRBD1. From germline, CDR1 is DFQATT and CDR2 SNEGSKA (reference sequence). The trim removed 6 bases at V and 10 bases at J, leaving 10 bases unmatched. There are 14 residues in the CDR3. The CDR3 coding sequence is TGCAGTGCCGAGACCGGGACAGGGACGTCACCCCTCCACTTT. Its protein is CSAETGTGTSPLHF.

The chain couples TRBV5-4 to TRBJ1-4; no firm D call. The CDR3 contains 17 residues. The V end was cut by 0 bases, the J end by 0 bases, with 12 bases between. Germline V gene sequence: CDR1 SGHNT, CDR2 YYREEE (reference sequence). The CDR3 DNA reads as TGTGCCAGCAGCTTGGGCGGCACCTTTGCAACTAATGAAAAACTGTTTTTT. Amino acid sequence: CASSLGGTFATNEKLFF.

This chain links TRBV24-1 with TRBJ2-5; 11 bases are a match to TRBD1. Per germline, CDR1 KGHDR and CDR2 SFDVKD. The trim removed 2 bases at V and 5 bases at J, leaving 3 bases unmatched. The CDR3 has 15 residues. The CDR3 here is CATSDSGTGGETQYF. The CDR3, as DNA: TGTGCCACCAGTGATTCAGGGACAGGGGGGGAGACCCAGTACTTC.

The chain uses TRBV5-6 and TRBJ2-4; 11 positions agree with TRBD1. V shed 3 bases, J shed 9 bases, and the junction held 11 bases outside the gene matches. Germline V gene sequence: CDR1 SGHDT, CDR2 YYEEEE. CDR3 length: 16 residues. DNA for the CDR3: TGTGCCAGCAGCTGGGGGACAGGGGGAACGACAGGCATTCAGTACTTC. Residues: CASSWGTGGTTGIQYF.

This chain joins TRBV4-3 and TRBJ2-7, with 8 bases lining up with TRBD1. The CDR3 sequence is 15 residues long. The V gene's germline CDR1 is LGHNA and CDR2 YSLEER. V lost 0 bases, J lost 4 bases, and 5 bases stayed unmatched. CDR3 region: CASSQDQGAIYEQYF. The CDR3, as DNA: TGCGCCAGCAGCCAAGATCAGGGGGCGATTTACGAGCAGTACTTC.

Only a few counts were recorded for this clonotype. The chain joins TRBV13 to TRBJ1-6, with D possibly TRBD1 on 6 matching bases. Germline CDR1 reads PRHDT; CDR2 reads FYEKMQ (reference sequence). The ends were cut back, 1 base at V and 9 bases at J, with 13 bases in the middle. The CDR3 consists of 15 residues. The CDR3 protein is CASSLEGAGVSPLHF. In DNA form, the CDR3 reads TGTGCCAGCAGCTTAGAAGGGGCAGGGGTTTCACCCCTCCACTTT. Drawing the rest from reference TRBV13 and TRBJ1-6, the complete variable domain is AAGVIQSPRHLIKEKRETATLKCYPIPRHDTVYWYQQGPGQDPQFLISFYEKMQSDKGSIPDRFSAQQFSDYHSELNMSSLELGDSALYFCASSLEGAGVSPLHFGNGTRLTVT.

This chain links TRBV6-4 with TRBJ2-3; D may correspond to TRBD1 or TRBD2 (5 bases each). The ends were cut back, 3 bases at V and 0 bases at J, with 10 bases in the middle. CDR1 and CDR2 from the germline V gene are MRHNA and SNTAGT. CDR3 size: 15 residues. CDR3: CASSEAGASTDTQYF. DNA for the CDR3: TGTGCCAGCAGTGAGGCCGGGGCTAGCACAGATACGCAGTATTTT.

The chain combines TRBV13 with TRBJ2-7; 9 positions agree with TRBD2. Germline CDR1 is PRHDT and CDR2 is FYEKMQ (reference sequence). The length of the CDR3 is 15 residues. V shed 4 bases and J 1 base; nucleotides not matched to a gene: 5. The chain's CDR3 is CASSSRLAESYEQYF. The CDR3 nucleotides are TGTGCCAGCAGCTCCCGACTAGCGGAATCCTACGAGCAGTACTTC.

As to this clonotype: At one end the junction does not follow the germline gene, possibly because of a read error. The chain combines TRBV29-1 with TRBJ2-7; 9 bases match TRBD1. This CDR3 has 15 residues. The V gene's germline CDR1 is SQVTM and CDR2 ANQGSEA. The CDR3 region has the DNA TGCAGCGTTGAACTGACAGGGGGAACTTTCTACAAGCAGTACTTC. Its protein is CSVELTGGTFYKQYF.

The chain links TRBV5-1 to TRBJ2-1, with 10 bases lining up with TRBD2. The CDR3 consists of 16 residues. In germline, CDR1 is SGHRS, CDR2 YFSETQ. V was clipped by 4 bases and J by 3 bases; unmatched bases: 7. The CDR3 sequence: CASSPPGTSVYNEQFF. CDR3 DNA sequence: TGCGCCAGCAGCCCCCCTGGGACTAGCGTCTACAATGAGCAGTTCTTC. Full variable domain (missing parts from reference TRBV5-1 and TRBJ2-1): KAGVTQTPRYLIKTRGQQVTLSCSPISGHRSVSWYQQTPGQGLQFLFEYFSETQRNKGNFPGRFSGRQFSNSRSEMNVSTLELGDSALYLCASSPPGTSVYNEQFFGPGTRLTVL.

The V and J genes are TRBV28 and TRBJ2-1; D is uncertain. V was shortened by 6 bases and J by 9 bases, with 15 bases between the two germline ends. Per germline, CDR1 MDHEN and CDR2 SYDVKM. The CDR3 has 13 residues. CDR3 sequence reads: CASRYMHGSEQFF. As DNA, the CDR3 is TGTGCCAGCAGGTACATGCATGGTTCTGAGCAGTTCTTC.

The CDR3 sequence: CASRQVTTSTEAFF. DNA for the CDR3: TGCGCCAGCAGACAGGTAACTACGTCCACTGAAGCTTTCTTT. The chain has TRBV5-1 and TRBJ1-1; weak D call: TRBD1 (5 bases). Looked up from germline, CDR1 is SGHRS and CDR2 is YFSETQ. The CDR3 loop spans 14 amino acids. V was pared by 5 bases and J by 4 bases, with 15 bases between.

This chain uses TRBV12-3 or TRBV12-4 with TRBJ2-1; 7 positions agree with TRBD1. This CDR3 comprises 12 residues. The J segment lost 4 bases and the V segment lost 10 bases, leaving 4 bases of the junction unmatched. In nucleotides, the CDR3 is TGTGCCACACAGGGGTGGTACAATGAGCAGTTCTTC. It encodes CATQGWYNEQFF.

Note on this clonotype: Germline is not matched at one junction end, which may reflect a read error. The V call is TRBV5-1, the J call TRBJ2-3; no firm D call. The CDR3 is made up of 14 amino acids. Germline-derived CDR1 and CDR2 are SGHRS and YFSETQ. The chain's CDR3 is CASSLSDGTETQYF. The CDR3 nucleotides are TGCGCCAGCAGCTTGTCCGACGGCACAGAGACGCAGTATTTT. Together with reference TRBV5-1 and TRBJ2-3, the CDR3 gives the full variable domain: KAGVTQTPRYLIKTRGQQVTLSCSPISGHRSVSWYQQTPGQGLQFLFEYFSETQRNKGNFPGRFSGRQFSNSRSEMNVSTLELGDSALYLCASSLSDGTETQYFGPGTRLTVL.

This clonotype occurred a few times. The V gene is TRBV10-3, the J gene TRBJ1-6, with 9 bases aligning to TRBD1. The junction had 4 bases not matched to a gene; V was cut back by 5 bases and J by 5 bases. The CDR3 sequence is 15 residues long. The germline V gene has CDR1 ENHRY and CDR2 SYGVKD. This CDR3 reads CAISPRTGDNSPLHF. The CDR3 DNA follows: TGTGCCATCAGTCCCCGGACAGGGGATAATTCACCCCTCCACTTT.